This TCR beta chain is drawn from a study of T cells in Graves' hyperthyroidism and ophthalmopathy. Researchers took RNA transcripts and amplified the TCR beta CDR3 regions from them. Initially, a first-round RT-PCR of the TCR CDR3 employed the HTBI primer set. Via MiXCR, TCRdb re-called the multiplex PCR reads, giving one row per CDR3 protein. Of hundreds of thousands of distinct CDR3 sequences in the sample, roughly 20% are singletons; the top ten hold 15% to 20%. J lost 0 bases, V lost 4 bases, and 4 bases had no gene match. CDR3 length equals 16 residues. CDR1 is SGHRS and CDR2 is YFSETQ in the germline V gene. Those patients with uncontrolled infection, other autoimmune disease, pregnancy or lactation were excluded.

The chain joins TRBV5-1 to TRBJ2-1, with 10 bases fitting TRBD1. Sequencing was done on a sample of blood. The receptor comes from a woman aged 45-65 years with Graves' hyperthyroidism that later progressed to Graves' ophthalmopathy. The CDR3 bases are TGCGCCAGCAGCCCGGGACAGGGGATCTCCTACAATGAGCAGTTCTTC. Protein sequence: CASSPGQGISYNEQFF.